These 28 T cell receptor beta chains were all obtained from the same sample, sequenced in a study of CD8 T cells in ankylosing spondylitis. Study-wide findings and caveats: In ankylosing spondylitis blood, a motif of roughly eight highly homologous TCR beta variants appeared characteristic.

MiXCR, run by TCRdb on the 5' RACE reads, gives a single entry per CDR3 protein. Of 700,000 to 1,000,000 distinct CDR3 sequences in the sample, 10% to 15% were seen once. These TCRs are of unknown antigen specificity. The material sequenced was blood, either unsorted or a sorted T cell fraction (not recorded which). All receptors come from a male donor with ankylosing spondylitis.

To note about this clonotype: A much larger clone differs from this one at a single base, so this may be a read error. The genes are TRBV7-2 and TRBJ1-1, with 9 nucleotides matching TRBD1. Germline CDR1 SGHTA, CDR2 FQGNSA. This CDR3 contains 13 residues. Trimming took 5 bases from V and 8 from J; bases not matched to a gene: 6. CDR3 residues: CASSTDRGGEAFF. The CDR3 coding sequence is TGTGCCAGCAGCACGGACAGGGGAGGGGAAGCTTTCTTT.

This clonotype was detected ten times or more. The V gene is TRBV6-1, the J gene TRBJ2-1; 7 nucleotides agree with TRBD2. Germline V gene lookup returns CDR1 MNHNS and CDR2 SASEGT. The J segment lost 10 bases and the V segment lost 7 bases, leaving 13 bases of the junction unmatched. This CDR3 region has 14 residues. The CDR3 is CASTTSPTAGEQFF. The CDR3 coding sequence is TGTGCCAGCACCACCTCCCCCACAGCGGGGGAGCAGTTCTTC.

This clonotype was counted a few times. The chain recombines TRBV20-1 with TRBJ2-1; TRBD2 aligns across 13 bases. Germline V lookup: CDR1 DFQATT, CDR2 SNEGSKA (reference sequence). Trimming cost V 4 bases and J 6 bases; bases outside gene matches: 3. CDR3 length: 14 residues. Here the CDR3 reads CSATGTSGTNEQFF. The CDR3 DNA reads TGCAGTGCTACCGGGACTAGCGGGACCAATGAGCAGTTCTTC.

The chain carries TRBV10-3 and TRBJ2-3, with 10 positions matching TRBD2. The ends lost 5 bases at V and 2 bases at J; junction bases unmatched: 10. Per the germline V gene, CDR1 is ENHRY and CDR2 is SYGVKD. This CDR3 is built from 17 residues. The CDR3 is CAISPNSGRQDTDTQYF. In DNA, the CDR3 is TGTGCCATCAGTCCTAATAGCGGGAGGCAAGACACAGATACGCAGTATTTT.

This clonotype was seen many times. The chain recombines TRBV7-9 with TRBJ2-7; 7 nucleotides line up with TRBD1. The V and J ends lost 3 bases and 3 bases, in that order; junction bases with no gene match: 2. Germline CDR1 SEHNR, CDR2 FQNEAQ (reference sequence). CDR3 length: 13 residues. This CDR3 reads CASSFRDSYEQYF. As DNA, the CDR3 is TGTGCCAGCAGCTTCCGGGACAGCTACGAGCAGTACTTC.

This clonotype was counted many times. The rearrangement joins TRBV11-2 to TRBJ2-1; 8 positions match TRBD1. CDR1 and CDR2 (germline): SGHAT, FQNNGV. The CDR3 has 13 amino acids. Trimming took 5 bases from V and 5 from J; bases not matched to a gene: 2. The CDR3 loop reads CASSQDRDNEQFF. In DNA form, the CDR3 reads TGTGCCAGCAGCCAGGACAGGGACAATGAGCAGTTCTTC.

The rearrangement uses TRBV7-6 and TRBJ2-7; no definite D call. Germline values: CDR1 SGHVS, CDR2 FNYEAQ. The CDR3 is 15 residues long. V was trimmed by 5 bases and J by 6 bases, leaving 20 bases between them. In DNA, the CDR3 is TGTGCCAGCAGCCCTCGGGCCTCCAGTACCCCCGAGCAGTACTTC. Protein sequence: CASSPRASSTPEQYF. The variable domain in full, completed from reference TRBV7-6 and TRBJ2-7, reads GAGVSQSPRYKVTKRGQDVALRCDPISGHVSLYWYRQALGQGPEFLTYFNYEAQQDKSGLPNDRFSAERPEGSISTLTIQRTEQRDSAMYRCASSPRASSTPEQYFGPGTRLTVT.

The gene calls are TRBV28 and TRBJ2-2, with 7 bases that match TRBD1. This CDR3 comprises 15 residues. Germline V gene data show CDR1 as MDHEN and CDR2 as SYDVKM. The J segment lost 6 bases and the V segment lost 5 bases, leaving 9 bases of the junction unmatched. Written as DNA, the CDR3 is TGTGCCAGCAGTGCAAACAGGGGCTCGGCCGGGGAGCTGTTTTTT. Translation: CASSANRGSAGELFF.

This clonotype was seen a few times. CDR3 sequence: CASSPRLWDEQYF. CDR3 bases: TGTGCCAGCTCACCAAGGTTGTGGGACGAGCAGTACTTC. The chain recombines TRBV18 with TRBJ2-7; D unclear. V shed 2 bases and J shed 5 bases, with 10 bases lying between them. The germline gives CDR1 KGHSH, CDR2 LQKENI. The CDR3 has 13 residues.

This chain links TRBV5-1 with TRBJ2-5; 7 bases line up with TRBD1. The CDR3 covers 14 residues. The ends lost 3 bases at V and 3 bases at J; junction bases unmatched: 5. CDR1 is SGHRS and CDR2 is YFSETQ in the germline V gene. The CDR3 here is CASSYRQGKETQYF. The CDR3 bases are TGCGCCAGCAGCTACCGACAGGGAAAAGAGACCCAGTACTTC.

The chain couples TRBV6-6 to TRBJ1-1; the D is unclear. Germline CDR1 reads MNHNY; CDR2 reads SVGAGI (reference sequence). The CDR3 sequence is 13 residues long. V was pared by 4 bases and J by 4 bases, with 10 bases between. CDR3 DNA sequence: TGTGCCAGCAGTTCCGAACAAGGCACTGAAGCTTTCTTT. It encodes CASSSEQGTEAFF.

This chain links TRBV10-3 with TRBJ2-1, with D perhaps being TRBD1 or TRBD2 (5 bases each). V was pared by 3 bases and J by 10 bases, with 13 bases between. This CDR3 spans 13 amino acids. Germline CDR1 reads ENHRY; CDR2 reads SYGVKD. The CDR3 DNA is TGTGCCATCAGTGACCCCGGGGACCGCGAGCAGTTCTTC. It translates to CAISDPGDREQFF.

This clonotype turned up a few times. This sequence joins TRBV2 and TRBJ2-3; D possibly uses TRBD1 or TRBD2 (6 bases each). The CDR3 is 13 residues long. Trimming pared 8 bases from V and 2 bases from J, leaving 11 bases between. From germline, CDR1 is SNHLY and CDR2 FYNNEI. The CDR3 loop is CASVWGATDTQYF. In DNA form, the CDR3 reads TGTGCCAGCGTCTGGGGGGCCACAGATACGCAGTATTTT. The whole variable domain, filled in from reference TRBV2 and TRBJ2-3, reads EPEVTQTPSHQVTQMGQEVILRCVPISNHLYFYWYRQILGQKVEFLVSFYNNEISEKSEIFDDQFSVERPDGSNFTLKIRSTKLEDSAMYFCASVWGATDTQYFGPGTRLTVL.

This chain connects TRBV7-9 to TRBJ1-1; 7 bases agree with TRBD1. CDR3 size: 11 residues. J was trimmed by 8 bases and V by 4 bases; bases with no gene match: 1. The germline CDR1 and CDR2 sequences are SEHNR and FQNEAQ (reference sequence). Here the CDR3 reads CASSSTGEAFF. In nucleotides, the CDR3 is TGTGCCAGCAGCTCGACAGGGGAAGCTTTCTTT.

The chain is built from TRBV5-4 and TRBJ2-5; maybe TRBD2 (5 bases). Germline-derived CDR1 and CDR2 are SGHNT and YYREEE (reference sequence). Trimming pared 4 bases from V and 5 bases from J, leaving 15 bases between. This CDR3 contains 14 residues. The CDR3 loop reads CASSAGGLAETQYF. DNA for the CDR3: TGTGCCAGCAGCGCGGGCGGGTTGGCGGAGACCCAGTACTTC.

V and J are TRBV28 and TRBJ1-5; D ambiguous. Per the germline V gene, CDR1 is MDHEN and CDR2 is SYDVKM. The V and J ends lost 2 bases and 0 bases respectively, with 8 bases between them. This CDR3 contains 15 residues. CDR3 DNA: TGTGCCAGCAGTTTACGGGCGGTTAGCAATCAGCCCCAGCATTTT. It is translated as CASSLRAVSNQPQHF.

Ten or more counts support this clonotype. The gene calls are TRBV20-1 and TRBJ1-2; no clear D gene. CDR1 is DFQATT and CDR2 is SNEGSKA in the germline V gene (reference sequence). The CDR3 spans 15 residues. Trimming cost V 1 base and J 3 bases, with 15 bases left between them. In DNA, the CDR3 is TGCAGTGCTAGAGTGATACTTACGGATTACTATGGCTACACCTTC. It translates to CSARVILTDYYGYTF.

The V gene is TRBV4-2, the J gene TRBJ2-3, with a tentative D call TRBD2 (5 bases). Between the trimmed V and J ends, which lost 2 bases and 5 bases, there was a span of 20 bases. In germline, CDR1 is LGHNA, CDR2 YNFKEQ. The CDR3 is made up of 17 amino acids. CDR3 loop: CASSQLTTTSGEDTQYF. In nucleotides, the CDR3 is TGTGCCAGCAGCCAACTGACGACTACCTCCGGGGAAGATACGCAGTATTTT.

The chain is built from TRBV4-2 and TRBJ2-2; 8 bases agree with TRBD2. V lost 4 bases and J lost 0; bases outside the gene matches: 4. The CDR3 covers 16 residues. CDR1 and CDR2 (germline): LGHNA, YNFKEQ. CDR3 amino acids: CASSPRTSPNTGELFF. CDR3 sequence (DNA): TGTGCCAGCAGCCCCCGGACTAGCCCGAACACCGGGGAGCTGTTTTTT.

This clonotype was counted between two and nine times. This chain's CDR3 is CSARVAGSSYNEQFF. The CDR3 coding sequence is TGCAGTGCTAGAGTAGCGGGGAGCTCCTACAATGAGCAGTTCTTC. This chain joins TRBV20-1 and TRBJ2-1, with 8 bases lining up with TRBD2. The V gene's germline CDR1 is DFQATT and CDR2 SNEGSKA (reference sequence). The V and J ends lost 1 base and 0 bases, in that order; junction bases with no gene match: 2. This CDR3 has 15 residues.

This chain connects TRBV5-5 to TRBJ2-7; 8 positions match TRBD1. The CDR3 spans 17 residues. The junction had 17 bases not matched to a gene; V was cut back by 4 bases and J by 5 bases. In germline, CDR1 is SGHKS, CDR2 YYEKEE (reference sequence). CDR3 DNA sequence: TGTGCCAGCAGCCTTCGACAGGGGTGGTTGGTCGACAACGAGCAGTACTTC. Translated: CASSLRQGWLVDNEQYF.

The chain uses TRBV6-4 and TRBJ2-3, with 7 positions matching TRBD1. V shed 4 bases and J 4 bases; nucleotides not matched to a gene: 11. The CDR3 contains 16 residues. From germline, CDR1 is MRHNA and CDR2 SNTAGT. CDR3 amino acids: CASSGFNRGTADTQYF. The CDR3 DNA reads TGTGCCAGCAGTGGGTTCAACAGGGGTACCGCAGATACGCAGTATTTT.

In its sample, this clonotype was seen a few times. The rearrangement links TRBV10-3 to TRBJ2-1; D call uncertain. V lost 0 bases and J lost 4, with 16 bases in between. The CDR3 length is 17 residues. Germline V gene data show CDR1 as ENHRY and CDR2 as SYGVKD. The CDR3 is CAISESIQSTNYNEQFF. The CDR3 nucleotides read TGTGCCATCAGTGAGTCGATTCAGTCCACTAATTACAATGAGCAGTTCTTC.

The chain is built from TRBV4-1 and TRBJ2-1; 14 bases match TRBD2. The V gene's germline CDR1 is MGHRA and CDR2 YSYEKL. This CDR3 comprises 16 residues. Trimming took 3 bases from V and 10 from J; bases not matched to a gene: 8. Here the CDR3 DNA reads TGCGCCAGCAGCCAGGGGACTAGCGGGGGAGTTAAGGAGCAGTTCTTC. Protein sequence: CASSQGTSGGVKEQFF.

The chain combines TRBV5-1 with TRBJ2-1; 7 bases are a match to TRBD2. There are 14 residues in the CDR3. V shed 1 base and J 8 bases; nucleotides not matched to a gene: 6. CDR1 SGHRS and CDR2 YFSETQ come from the germline V gene. The CDR3 sequence: CASSLLAEADEQFF. In DNA form, the CDR3 reads TGCGCCAGCAGCTTGCTAGCGGAAGCGGATGAGCAGTTCTTC.

The V and J genes are TRBV4-1 and TRBJ1-1, with D tentatively TRBD1 (5 bases). V lost 0 bases, J lost 10 bases, and 15 bases lay in between. Germline loops: CDR1 MGHRA, CDR2 YSYEKL. This CDR3 spans 14 amino acids. This CDR3 is CASSQDVAGSRAFF. CDR3 in DNA: TGCGCCAGCAGCCAAGATGTGGCAGGGTCAAGAGCTTTCTTT.

The chain couples TRBV5-1 to TRBJ2-3; D perhaps matches TRBD1 (6 bases). The CDR3 sequence is 14 residues long. Trimming pared 4 bases from V and 7 bases from J, leaving 16 bases between. Per the germline V gene, CDR1 is SGHRS and CDR2 is YFSETQ. CDR3: CASSPQGRMNTQYF. Written as DNA, the CDR3 is TGCGCCAGCAGCCCCCAGGGGCGCATGAATACGCAGTATTTT.

The chain carries TRBV5-1 and TRBJ2-3; D tentatively fits TRBD1 or TRBD2 (5 bases each). Deletions cut 1 base from V and 3 bases from J, with 12 bases between. The CDR3 runs to 15 residues. Germline assignment: CDR1 SGHRS and CDR2 YFSETQ. The CDR3 nucleotides are TGCGCCAGCAGCTTGACGGGGACCGCGACAGATACGCAGTATTTT. Its protein product is CASSLTGTATDTQYF.